This TCR beta chain stems from a study of CD8+ T cells in alopecia areata. Study at large: In an open-label trial, patients got 5 to 10 mg tofacitinib twice daily. Study results and caveats: Numerous expanded lesional clones remained in scalp and blood during tofacitinib. Sharing of TCR sequences between patients (possibly for HLA-related reasons) was less clear than in mice.

Concerning this clone: Antigen: not known.

Stated treatment: oral pan-JAK inhibitor, 5-10 mg twice daily. It was from alopecia areata patients that lesional scalp punch biopsies and peripheral blood were collected. Germline CDR1 reads SNHLY; CDR2 reads FYNNEI. The CDR3 consists of 14 residues. Trimming cost V 6 bases and J 4 bases, with 15 bases left between them. cDNA serving as the sequencing template came from extracted, reverse transcribed RNA. The protocol was immunoSEQ multiplex PCR, while the TCRdb copy is restricted to in-frame clones and leaves out a portion. The table has over 150,000 clones, 55% to 75% seen once. Here the sequenced sample was CD4+ T cells sorted from blood, taken at week 24, from a patient treated with tofacitinib. The TCR sequence derives from a human donor with alopecia areata. The chain recombines TRBV2 with TRBJ1-1, with D maybe TRBD1 (6 bases). The CDR3 sequence is CASSRTDRGTEAFF. CDR3 nucleotides: TGTGCCAGCAGCAGAACGGACAGAGGCACTGAAGCTTTCTTT.